This TCR beta chain was obtained from a study of blood T cell repertoires in COVID-19. Study-level information: T cells, B-cell-depleted T cells, or PBMCs supplied cDNA or gDNA.

Authors' processing steps: Reference gene primers were amplified, and this amplification served to estimate nucleated cell counts. Profiled with immunoSEQ multiplex PCR; TCRdb holds only in-frame clones, not every one. That table gives V, J and clone size, and the DNA gave D and trimming. Among about 180,000 clones listed, around 80% were seen once. Trimming shortened V by 10 bases and J by 1 base, and 13 bases separated the two germline ends. Germline values: CDR1 LNHDA, CDR2 SQIVND (reference sequence). The CDR3 has 13 residues. The clonotype was recovered from a woman in her sixties or seventies with acute or convalescent COVID-19. The specimen sequenced was peripheral blood. The V gene is TRBV19, the J gene TRBJ1-1; D perhaps matches TRBD1 (6 bases). This CDR3 reads CAISDSSNTEAFF. The DNA for the CDR3 is TGTGCCATCTCGGACAGTTCGAACACTGAAGCTTTCTTT.